This T cell receptor beta chain was observed in a study of T-cell memory formation after mild COVID-19 (dated by TCRdb to about 2021). Concerning the study at large: TCR sequence clusters from the two donors were largely donor specific. Longitudinal TCRalpha and TCRbeta repertoire sequencing tracked T-cell clones expanding and contracting after mild COVID-19 in two donors. Two young, previously healthy adult volunteers made up the cohort, one male and one female. Beyond this particular receptor, the publication reports: The study included only a couple of mild cases, and larger cohorts that include severe cases with pre-infection samples were judged to be necessary. Balanced CD4/CD8 phenotypes were observed for clones contracting from day 15 to 85, whereas a bias towards CD4+ was observed for a second wave of clones expanding from day 15 to 37. SARS-CoV-2 specificity of the second-wave clones peaking on day 37 was not confirmed. Contracting CD4+ clones appeared mostly in the CM and EM memory subsets, whereas CD8+ clones were enriched in EMRA. Some responding clones were detected in pre-infection memory, suggesting pre-existing cross-reactive memory T cells joined the SARS-CoV-2 response.

The data were produced on an Illumina NovaSeq 6000. cDNA libraries for TCRalpha and TCRbeta were prepared by 5'RACE using constant-segment primers, with sample barcodes and unique molecular identifiers added. RNA was extracted from every sample with Trizol reagent. The libraries were amplified in two PCR steps, and the second step added a second sample barcode and Illumina TruSeq adapters. Libraries were sequenced on an Illumina NovaSeq with 2 x 150 bp paired-end reads. On the authors' methods: The reads were demultiplexed and collapsed into UMI-guided consensus sequences using migec v1.2.7. Using mixcr v2.1.11, the UMI consensuses were aligned to TRA and TRB V and J templates and assembled into clonotypes. A clonotype was counted as expanded or contracted only when both edgeR and NoisET called the clonotype significant, with the noise models trained on biological replicates. For edgeR calls, the thresholds were a false discovery rate-adjusted p below 0.01 and a log2 fold-change of 1. PCA with hierarchical clustering of max-normalized trajectories of the 1000 most abundant clonotypes was used as exploratory dynamics analysis. Each responding clone was given a CD4 or CD8 phenotype based on the CD4+ and CD8+ repertoires, which had been sequenced separately. In-frame beta chains were kept once TCRdb had trimmed the public reads at Q25 with fastp and called clones with MiXCR. Rows matching on CDR3 protein sequence are summarized as one entry with the most common DNA and genes. TCRdb's processing, not the study's, gives the V and J calls here. The sample data list around 450,000 distinct CDR3 sequences, and 20% of these were observed just once. The ten largest clones represent 7.5% to 9.5% of the sample.

With regard to this clonotype: Its antigen is not yet known. Nothing much larger sits one base from this clone, and base qualities are not available.

Ficoll-Paque density gradient centrifugation was used to isolate PBMCs. CDR1 SQVTM and CDR2 ANQGSEA are derived from the germline V gene. From the cysteine up to the phenylalanine, the CDR3 has a length of 13 residues. The sequence is cut down to CDR3 DNA, 39 bases in frame from base 1. Trimming takes 0 bases from V and 0 bases from J, and the germline ends sit 3 bases apart. This clonotype was sampled from an adult woman who had mild COVID-19 (a few samples of this study predate the infection). The sample titles of this study are shuffled in the database, so cell type and time point are left out; the donor was told from shared clones. Sequencing input: PBMCs or a T cell subset sorted from them (not recorded which). The sequence links TRBV29-1 to TRBJ2-1, with an unclear D gene assignment. The sequence in DNA is TGCAGCGTTGAAGACCGCTCCTACAATGAGCAGTTCTTC. This encodes CSVEDRSYNEQFF.